This T cell receptor (beta chain) came from a study of identical twins. TCRdb reanalysed the 5' RACE reads using MiXCR and keeps one entry per CDR3 protein. The sample has 700,000 or so distinct CDR3 sequences; 8.5% to 9.5% are singletons. To note about this clonotype: Its antigen is unknown.

Notes on the study in general: Partly confounded zero-insertion analyses could result from invariant MAIT and iNKT cells. Low generation-probability sequences were in excess among twin-shared out-of-frame alpha sequences. Cord blood beta clonotypes present at high abundance carried fewer insertions; no such pattern appeared in memory repertoires.

Trimming removed 4 bases at V and 2 bases at J, with 13 bases between. The CDR3 is made up of 15 amino acids. CDR1 and CDR2 (germline): SGHRS, YFSETQ. In addition, the sample was reused for a study of yellow fever vaccine responses in identical twins. This second study says: Twins reportedly appeared to share part of their vaccine T cell response while keeping part individual.

Sequences were obtained from PBMCs. The receptor's source is a woman under 30 in good health. The J gene is TRBJ2-1, the V gene TRBV5-1; the D gene could be TRBD1 or TRBD2 (5 bases each). CDR3 region: CASSPGTQTYNEQFF. CDR3 nucleotide sequence: TGCGCCAGCAGCCCCGGGACCCAAACCTACAATGAGCAGTTCTTC.